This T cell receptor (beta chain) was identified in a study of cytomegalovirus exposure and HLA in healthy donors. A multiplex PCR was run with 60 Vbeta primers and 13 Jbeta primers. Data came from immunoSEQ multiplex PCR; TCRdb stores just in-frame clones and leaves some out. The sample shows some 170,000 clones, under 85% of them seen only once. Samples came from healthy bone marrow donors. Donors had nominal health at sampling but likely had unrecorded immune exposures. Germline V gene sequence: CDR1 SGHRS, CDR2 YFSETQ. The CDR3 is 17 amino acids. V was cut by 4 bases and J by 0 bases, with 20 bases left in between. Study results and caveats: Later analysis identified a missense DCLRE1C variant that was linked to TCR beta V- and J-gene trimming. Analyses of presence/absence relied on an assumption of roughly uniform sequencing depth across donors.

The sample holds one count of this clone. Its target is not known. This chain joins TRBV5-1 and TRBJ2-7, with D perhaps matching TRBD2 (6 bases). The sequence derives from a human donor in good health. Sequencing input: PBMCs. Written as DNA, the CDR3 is TGCGCCAGCAGCCCCTCCCGTAGCCAGCGGGTCTCCTACGAGCAGTACTTC. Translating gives CASSPSRSQRVSYEQYF.